Reported below is one TCR beta chain. Its antigen is still unknown. Within one base of it there is no much larger clone, and no base qualities were kept. CD8 naive samples consisted of CD45RO-negative cells that were positively selected for CCR7, yielding a CD45RA+CCR7+ population without TemRA cells. Donors were healthy HIV-negative adults with no recently reported acute infections or vaccinations. Only Caucasian adults living in Nashville, Tennessee, USA were represented among the donors. After blood collection by leukapheresis, PBMCs were isolated using Ficoll-Histopaque density gradient centrifugation and then cryopreserved in the vapor phase of liquid nitrogen. Purity and quantity of every magnetically sorted T cell population were checked by analytical flow cytometry. From each sorted fraction, genomic DNA was isolated and quantified by UV absorbance on a Nanodrop 2000c. The sample belongs to a study of shared clonotypes between healthy human individuals (TCRdb year 2020). With respect to the entire study: Two women and a few men aged 18 to 49 years were included in the cohort. For each donor, three plates each were used for CD4 naive and CD4 memory, two plates were used for CD8 naive, and one plate was used for CD8 memory. Between about 0.94 and 8.9 billion PBMCs per donor were obtained by leukapheresis. Different laboratories and diverse techniques were used to prepare libraries and sequence TCR repertoires, to increase sequencing depth and limit assay-specific biases. Blood TCR repertoires of roughly five healthy adults were deeply sequenced to estimate repertoire size and the extent of clonotype sharing between individuals. General study outcomes and caveats: Clonotypes shared by all four sorted-subset donors showed higher generation probabilities than non-shared clonotypes. Because the study included a small number of donors, the genetic and exposure-history diversity represented was limited. Naive subsets generally had larger estimated clonotype richness than memory subsets. When four donors were compared, the shared fraction of clonotypes was 5% to 6.5% for naive CD4, less than 4% for naive CD8, 2.3% for memory CD4, and roughly 0.43% for memory CD8. Pairwise subsampling indicated that sequencing depth was expected to affect the degree of clonotype sharing among donors. Sampling was limited to blood, and TCR repertoires in tissue likely differ from TCR repertoires in blood. Rarefaction of sorted-subset datasets indicated incomplete sequencing despite the large sequencing depth.

Unmatched junction bases come to 1, with V trimmed by 4 bases and J by 3 bases. Via the germline V gene (reference sequence), CDR1 is GTSNPN and CDR2 SVGIG. The CDR3 numbers 13 residues from cysteine through phenylalanine. The retained sequence is limited to the CDR3, 39 bases, with the frame set at the first base. TCR CDR3 regions were amplified from genomic DNA by multiplex PCR using the deep immunoSEQ assay. Extracted genomic DNA from each cell subset was distributed evenly across all wells of several immunoSEQ 96-well plates, and each plate was treated as a replicate. For sorted subsets, approximately 190 ng of genomic DNA, equivalent to 25,000 to 30,000 T cell genomes, went into each replicate PCR. The purified libraries were quantified using a Qubit 3.0 fluorometer, sized with a Bioanalyzer 2100, and then quantified again using the KAPA Library Quantification kit. Every immunoSEQ 96-well plate was sequenced on a dedicated single-read 150-cycle Illumina NextSeq 550 flow cell. Regarding the original processing steps: Because only junctional sequences without quality scores were contained in the immunoSEQ output, filtering matching that applied to full-length reads could not be performed. Sequences were annotated with PyIR, a Python wrapper for IgBLAST v1.9, and V/J genes and CDR3 were assigned using IMGT germline references. Reads were removed for weak V/J assignments (E-value above 1e-6), missing CDR3, stop codons, out-of-frame junctions, or ambiguous translated residues. V3J clonotypes were defined as sequences sharing an identical inferred V gene, J gene, and CDR3 amino acid sequence. Percentage overlap between repertoires was computed as shared unique clonotypes divided by the size of the smaller repertoire. Three approaches were used to assess repertoire richness: RTK rarefaction, the Chao1 estimator, and Recon v2.1 estimates of unobserved clonotypes. OLGA was used to compute generation probabilities for all TCRbeta clonotypes that the gDNA method yielded from a handful of donors. In its TCRdb copy, this immuneACCESS table keeps in-frame sequences only and misses some clones. Where compared with another copy, unresolved V genes explain less than half of these, and the others have no known cause. That table gives V, J and clone size, and the DNA gave D and trimming. For this sample the table gives about 2 million clones, of which about 95% were detected only once. 0.85% to 1.3% of the sample goes to the ten largest clones.

The chain couples TRBV30 to TRBJ2-2, with TRBD2 matching 8 junction bases. The clonotype comes from a man aged 18-30 years in good health. Material for sequencing was naive CD8+ T cells sorted from blood. In the paper's terms, the cell subset or site label means: CD45RA+CCR7+. The base sequence is TGTGCCTGGACCGGGAGGGACACCGGGGAGCTGTTTTTT. Translated, it gives CAWTGRDTGELFF.